The present entry profiles one T cell receptor (beta chain) with its context. Its antigen is not yet known. Nothing much larger sits one base from this clone, and base qualities are not available. The data stem from a study of T cell responses to AZD1222 COVID-19 vaccine (dated by TCRdb to 2020 to 2023). Some background on the complete study: A total of about 230 trial participants underwent TCR sequencing, of whom around 200 received two doses of AZD1222 and some 26 received two doses of the MenACWY control vaccine. Trial participants were enrolled into age subgroups of 18-55, 56-69 and 70-plus years, which contained 148, 28 and 57 TCR-sequenced participants, respectively. General findings and caveats noted by the study authors: Participants were mostly white British, with more females than males. The authors suggested clonal diversity may have been underestimated. After two AZD1222 doses, spike-specific TCR breadth and depth were significantly higher than at day 0 and than in MenACWY recipients. The vaccine-associated CD4 TCRs covered the entire spike protein, and the dominant responses fell in regions 160-218 and 743-854. Conclusions about previously exposed vaccinees are limited because only a handful of AZD1222 recipients were SARS-CoV-2 seropositive at baseline. In the small 56-69-year group, the increase in depth fell short of significance, most likely because of low power. Because no samples from the day 14 peak response were available, repertoires could be characterized only after the peak T cell response. Reportedly, almost half of the unique spike-specific TCRs recognized epitopes lying outside the regions that are mutated in the B.1.351 and B.1.1.7 variants.

The CDR3 regions of human TCRbeta chains were analyzed by immunosequencing. For the original study's pipeline: Repertoire TCRs were checked for matches against a reference library of SARS-CoV-2-specific TCRs that had been generated using the MIRA antigen-specificity platform. Breadth was defined as the fraction of unique TCRs that were SARS-CoV-2-associated, and depth was defined as the fraction of total T cells that were SARS-CoV-2-associated. Using the MIRA data, every spike-specific TCR was mapped to the spike region that the TCR reacted to and assigned to either a CD4 or a CD8 class. Log10-transformed breadth and depth values were compared by one-way ANOVA with Sidak's multiple comparisons tests. As stored in TCRdb, this immuneACCESS dataset retains in-frame rearrangements with V and J assigned. A fraction of the clones does not appear; measured against another copy, unresolved V genes explain less than half of the discrepancy, and the remainder lacks a known reason. V and J calls and clone size follow that table, whereas D and trimming were derived from the DNA. This sample holds roughly 120,000 clones; about 91% were observed only once. The ten largest make up roughly 1.4% of the sample.

The intended sense of this specimen's time point label: about 28 days (+/-7) after the second vaccine dose. Because spike-specific TCR depth and breadth did not differ between the two schedules, AZD1222 recipients who got a second dose at roughly 4 weeks were pooled with those who got a second dose at roughly 12 weeks. Samples from vaccinated people were obtained from the UK trials COV001 and COV002, which included a single-blind randomized controlled phase 2/3 trial of AZD1222 (ChAdOx1 nCoV-19) in healthy adults. For TCRbeta chain sequencing, PBMC samples from trial participants were taken at day 0 and at day 28 after the second dose. The CDR1 and CDR2 encoded by the germline V gene are SGDLS and YYNGEE. The CDR3 has 12 amino acids, counting the end cysteine and phenylalanine. Only the CDR3 part of the read is kept: 36 bases, read in frame from the first base. The junction carries 12 bases between V and J, which are trimmed by 4 bases and 8 bases respectively.

This chain is built from TRBV9 and TRBJ1-1; perhaps TRBD1 is the D gene, with 5 bases matching. This receptor was identified in an adult who received the AZD1222 COVID-19 vaccine. Sequencing was performed on peripheral blood, taken 28 days after the second AZD1222 dose. The CDR3 amino acid sequence is: CASSPNTGEAFF. The sequenced DNA is TGTGCCAGCAGCCCTAATACAGGAGAAGCTTTCTTT. Reference TRBV9 and TRBJ1-1 genes cover what lies past the CDR3, so the full variable domain is DSGVTQTPKHLITATGQRVTLRCSPRSGDLSVYWYQQSLDQGLQFLIQYYNGEERAKGNILERFSAQQFPDLHSELNLSSLELGDSALYFCASSPNTGEAFFGQGTRLTVV.